The clone carrying this T cell receptor (beta chain) appeared once. The antigen is unknown. Clones were sequenced by immunoSEQ multiplex PCR, and TCRdb holds only the in-frame ones, with some missing. The sample records about 54,000 clones, about four fifths being singletons. This sample's time point: baseline, week 1 (first vaccination visit). Treatment reported: pre-vaccination baseline after standard-of-care therapy. This entry belongs to a study of a mutant IDH1 vaccine in newly diagnosed glioma. The CDR3 loop spans 13 amino acids. V gave up 8 bases and J gave up 8 bases; unmatched junction bases: 11. Looked up from germline, CDR1 is LNHNV and CDR2 is YYDKDF (reference sequence). Overall study results and limits: Among all patients, vaccine-induced immune responses occurred in approximately 94%.

The origin of this receptor is a man between 18 and 35 years old with glioma. Sequencing used PBMCs, obtained from a glioma patient treated with radiotherapy, temozolomide or both. The chain couples TRBV15 to TRBJ1-2, with 7 bases identical to TRBD1. The CDR3, as DNA: TGTGCCACCCAGGGGGAGGAGATAGAGGGCTACACCTTC. Translation gives CATQGEEIEGYTF.